These T cell receptor beta chains were read from a single sample in a study of T cell clusters in autoimmune cytopenias. No DNA is given; TCRdb re-called the multiplex PCR reads and lists each CDR3 protein once. The repertoire table contains roughly 8,100 distinct CDR3 sequences. The source material was peripheral blood. The receptors originated from a human donor with an autoimmune cytopenia or autoimmune hepatitis (not recorded which). Both conserved end residues are part of each CDR3. A clone size is listed for some rows: how often the clone was seen (once, few, many), or a class if it is expanded.

cdr3_aa: CASSFGDRAGANVLTF
j_call: TRBJ2-6
clone_size: medium-sized
v_call: TRBV27

cdr3_aa: CASSDGYYGYTF
j_call: TRBJ1-2
clone_size: NA
v_call: TRBV6-4

cdr3_aa: CASSLAEAATNSPLHF
j_call: TRBJ1-6
clone_size: medium-sized
v_call: TRBV5-6

cdr3_aa: CASSQGTVYGYTF
j_call: TRBJ1-2
clone_size: NA
v_call: TRBV7-9

cdr3_aa: CASSLSNLAGGSGELFF
j_call: TRBJ2-2
clone_size: NA
v_call: TRBV27

cdr3_aa: CASSLDGTGYIEKLFF
j_call: TRBJ1-4
clone_size: NA
v_call: TRBV5-6

cdr3_aa: CSARAGGGGETQYF
j_call: TRBJ2-5
clone_size: NA
v_call: TRBV20-1

cdr3_aa: CASRDRGLMVNEQFF
j_call: TRBJ2-1
clone_size: medium-sized
v_call: TRBV6-1

cdr3_aa: CSAGGENEKLFF
j_call: TRBJ1-4
clone_size: NA
v_call: TRBV20-1

cdr3_aa: CSATPLDWEQYF
j_call: TRBJ2-7
clone_size: NA
v_call: TRBV20-1

cdr3_aa: CAIREATSTDTQYF
j_call: TRBJ2-3
clone_size: medium-sized
v_call: TRBV6-1

cdr3_aa: CASSYREGGRTEAFF
j_call: TRBJ1-1
clone_size: NA
v_call: TRBV6-5

cdr3_aa: CASSVPGQGPNTIYF
j_call: TRBJ1-3
clone_size: NA
v_call: TRBV6-1

cdr3_aa: CASSPQGNLTGAFF
j_call: TRBJ1-1
clone_size: NA
v_call: TRBV18

cdr3_aa: CASSIQTGTDTQYF
j_call: TRBJ2-3
clone_size: medium-sized
v_call: TRBV19

cdr3_aa: CSVESGTQGDEQYF
j_call: TRBJ2-7
clone_size: medium-sized
v_call: TRBV29-1

cdr3_aa: CASTLTGGELFF
j_call: TRBJ2-2
clone_size: medium-sized
v_call: TRBV6-5